This T cell receptor (beta chain) was found in a study of T cells expressing NK-cell markers. Looked up from germline, CDR1 is MNHEY and CDR2 is SVGEGT. CDR3 length: 15 residues. 5'RACE template switching built TCR beta cDNA with unique molecular identifiers. TCRdb re-called the 5' RACE reads and shows each CDR3 protein once, DNA omitted. In all, the sample yields hundreds of thousands of distinct CDR3 sequences. A remark on this clonotype: Its antigen is unknown.

Notes on the study in general: Top CD8+ clonotypes included the dominant CD3+CD56+NKG2C+ clonotypes in roughly six donors. It is unclear if expanded NKG2C-expressing clones target HCMV antigens. Also leading the CD3+CD56-NKG2C+ fraction in several donors were these clonotypes.

The chain joins TRBV6-2 or TRBV6-3 to TRBJ1-4. The sequence derives from a man aged 18-69 years in good health. The sample comprised blood T cells: a sorted CD56 or NKG2C T cell subset, CD4+ or CD8+ T cells, or bulk PBMC T cells (not recorded which). CDR3 region: CASKNPVDLNEKLFF.